This T cell receptor (beta chain) emerged from a study of T cells in Graves' hyperthyroidism and ophthalmopathy. Germline assignment: CDR1 MDHEN and CDR2 SYDVKM. The CDR3 length is 15 residues. V lost 3 bases and J lost 6, with 18 bases in between. Participants, patients aged 18 to 65, had newly diagnosed hyperthyroidism with a duration under 2 months. Clinical symptoms, serum thyroxine, TRAb, thyroid ultrasound and orbital computed tomography informed diagnoses. Turning to this clonotype: Its matching antigen is unknown.

The CDR3 regions of TCR beta were amplified from RNA transcripts. Using the HTBI primer set, a first-round RT-PCR was run on the TCR CDR3. MiXCR, applied by TCRdb to the multiplex PCR reads, yields one record per CDR3 protein. This sample has 350,000 or so distinct CDR3 sequences; approximately 18% occur once, and the top ten carry 45% to 50%. Study findings and constraints: Ophthalmopathy prediction by the model preceded onset by a median approximately 5.9 months. Patients with ophthalmopathy were separated from those with stable hyperthyroidism by a 13 V-J model.

Input material: blood. The chain carries TRBV28 and TRBJ2-7; D may correspond to TRBD1 or TRBD2 (5 bases each). The clonotype originates from a woman between 50 and 59 years old with Graves' hyperthyroidism. The CDR3: CASSFLLEGKREQYF. CDR3 DNA: TGTGCCAGCAGTTTCCTCCTTGAGGGGAAGCGCGAGCAGTACTTC.